Below, one T cell receptor (beta chain) is given with its context. The repertoire was sequenced with immunoSEQ multiplex PCR; TCRdb's copy has only in-frame clones and lacks some. The top ten clones hold around 3.7% of a sample with about 160,000 clones, roughly 80% of them seen once. The CDR3 has 14 amino acids. The germline V gene encodes CDR1 SGHRS and CDR2 YFSETQ. Trimming removed 4 bases from V and 0 bases from J; junction bases left unmatched: 0. These data belong to a study of blood T cell repertoires in COVID-19. The source is a woman in her sixties or seventies who had recovered from COVID-19. V and J are TRBV5-1 and TRBJ1-4; TRBD1 aligns across 7 bases. The sample was PBMCs or T cells enriched from blood (not recorded which). The CDR3 here is CASSDRATNEKLFF. CDR3 coding DNA: TGCGCCAGCAGCGACAGGGCAACTAATGAAAAACTGTTTTTT.